Presented here are 14 T cell receptor beta chains from one specimen sequenced in a study of vaccination and CD4 T cells after COVID-19. Documented treatment: roughly ten-day PBMC culture with coronavirus spike peptide pools or control peptides (ViraFEST assay). CD4+ T cells that had been cultured provided DNA sequenced with the Oncomine TCR Beta short-read assay. TCRdb ran MiXCR on the PCR reads and lists one entry per CDR3 protein. The sample lists 13,000 or so distinct CDR3 sequences; 45% to 65% were seen once. Antigens for these TCRs are unknown. The sample was CD4+ T cells from blood, cultured in vitro. The receptors were sampled from a human donor who had recovered from COVID-19.

V is TRBV6-4 and J is TRBJ1-6; a possible D gene is TRBD1 (6 bases). Trimming removed 9 bases at V and 4 bases at J, with 10 bases between. Germline CDR1 is MRHNA and CDR2 is SNTAGT. The CDR3 covers 13 residues. The CDR3 loop reads CARFRGYNSPLHF. For the CDR3, the DNA is TGTGCCAGATTCAGGGGTTATAATTCACCCCTCCACTTT.

Only a few counts were recorded for this clonotype. The rearrangement links TRBV19 to TRBJ2-7, with 8 bases lining up with TRBD1. V lost 3 bases to trimming and J lost 3 bases; unmatched junction nucleotides: 7. The CDR3 has 15 amino acids. The germline V gene encodes CDR1 LNHDA and CDR2 SQIVND (reference sequence). CDR3 nucleotides: TGTGCCAGTAGTATCGCCCAGGGGGCGCGCTACGAGCAGTACTTC. The encoded protein is CASSIAQGARYEQYF.

V usage is TRBV6-1 and J usage is TRBJ2-7; no reliable D call. This CDR3 contains 18 residues. Germline values: CDR1 MNHNS, CDR2 SASEGT. V lost 1 base and J 6 bases, leaving 25 bases between the germline ends. In DNA, the CDR3 is TGTGCCAGCAGTGAAGGTCAGGCCTCCTACTCCCAGTCTCTCGAGCAGTACTTC. Encoded protein: CASSEGQASYSQSLEQYF.

This clonotype is labeled medium-sized. The chain couples TRBV18 to TRBJ2-7, with TRBD2 identical over 12 bases. Germline V gene lookup returns CDR1 KGHSH and CDR2 LQKENI. The CDR3 length is 17 residues. V lost 3 bases and J lost 5; bases outside the gene matches: 11. CDR3 DNA sequence: TGTGCCAGCTCACCCTTTTTTCTAGCGGGAGGGAGAAACGAGCAGTACTTC. Translating it yields CASSPFFLAGGRNEQYF.

In its sample, this clonotype was seen a few times. V gene TRBV20-1 combines with J gene TRBJ1-3, with TRBD1 matching 10 bases. Germline-derived CDR1 and CDR2 are DFQATT and SNEGSKA (reference sequence). Trimming cost V 5 bases and J 3 bases; bases outside gene matches: 7. The CDR3 sequence is 15 residues long. The CDR3 DNA reads as TGCAGTGCTGAAGTCCGGGACAGGGGTGGAAACACCATATATTTT. As protein: CSAEVRDRGGNTIYF.

The rearrangement joins TRBV6-1 to TRBJ1-1; D gene uncertain. The CDR3 is 13 amino acids. In germline, CDR1 is MNHNS, CDR2 SASEGT. V was trimmed by 6 bases and J by 4 bases, leaving 12 bases between them. DNA of the CDR3: TGTGCCAGCAGGTCCCTCGGTGCCACTGAAGCTTTCTTT. The encoded protein is CASRSLGATEAFF.

Of note for this clonotype: The junction departs from germline at one end; a sequencing error may be responsible. The chain joins TRBV6-1 to TRBJ1-5; D is ambiguous. The V gene's germline CDR1 is MNHNS and CDR2 SASEGT. This CDR3 comprises 15 residues. CDR3 in DNA: TGTGCCAGCAGGGAAGATGAGTGGAGGAATCAGCCCCAGCATTTT. Amino acid sequence: CASREDEWRNQPQHF.

This clonotype appeared a single time. The genes are TRBV12-3 or TRBV12-4 and TRBJ2-2, with TRBD1 matching 8 bases. With V trimmed by 8 bases and J by 0 bases, 2 bases remained unmatched. The CDR3 is 14 residues long. The DNA of the CDR3 is TGTGCCAGCCGGACAGGGTCGAACACCGGGGAGCTGTTTTTT. Encoded protein: CASRTGSNTGELFF.

The chain employs TRBV27 and TRBJ2-5; D remains unclear. Trimming left V 6 bases short and J 4 bases short, with 15 bases between. Germline CDR1 and CDR2: MNHEY and SMNVEV (reference sequence). CDR3 length: 14 residues. The CDR3 region has the DNA TGTGCCAGCAGCGGTAGTCTTTCAGGAGAGACCCAGTACTTC. Protein sequence: CASSGSLSGETQYF.

The rearrangement joins TRBV9 to TRBJ1-5; D is ambiguous. The CDR3 loop spans 12 amino acids. V was clipped by 0 bases and J by 13 bases, with 11 bases between them. Germline V CDR1 and CDR2: SGDLS, YYNGEE. The CDR3 nucleotides are TGTGCCAGCAGCGTAGAAGTAGGGCCACAGCATTTT. Its protein product is CASSVEVGPQHF.

V usage is TRBV20-1 and J usage is TRBJ2-7; possible D gene TRBD1, 5 bases. The CDR3 spans 15 residues. V was shortened by 6 bases and J by 1 base, with 19 bases between the two germline ends. Germline CDR1 and CDR2: DFQATT and SNEGSKA (reference sequence). In DNA, the CDR3 is TGCAGTGCCTATTCCAGGGTCCTCCCTTCCTACGAGCAGTACTTC. Residues: CSAYSRVLPSYEQYF.

This rearrangement joins TRBV30 to TRBJ1-1; TRBD1 matches at 10 bases. The CDR3 has 14 amino acids. Per germline, CDR1 GTSNPN and CDR2 SVGIG (reference sequence). Trimming took 1 base from V and 4 from J; bases not matched to a gene: 3. The CDR3 protein is CAWSGRTGGTEAFF. The CDR3 DNA follows: TGTGCCTGGAGTGGTCGGACAGGGGGCACTGAAGCTTTCTTT.

This chain joins TRBV7-9 and TRBJ2-3; TRBD1 matches 7 bases. J lost 0 bases, V lost 4 bases, and 1 base had no gene match. The CDR3 totals 14 residues. CDR1 is SEHNR, CDR2 FQNEAQ, per germline (reference sequence). Here the CDR3 DNA reads TGTGCCAGCAGCTCCAGGGGGAGCACAGATACGCAGTATTTT. Translated: CASSSRGSTDTQYF. The entire variable domain, with the rest obtained from reference TRBV7-9 and TRBJ2-3, is as follows: DTGVSQNPRHKITKRGQNVTFRCDPISEHNRLYWYRQTLGQGPEFLTYFQNEAQLEKSRLLSDRFSAERPKGSFSTLEIQRTEQGDSAMYLCASSSRGSTDTQYFGPGTRLTVL.

V and J are TRBV6-4 and TRBJ2-3, with D uncertain. The CDR3 is 14 amino acids. Germline values: CDR1 MRHNA, CDR2 SNTAGT. Trimming left V 5 bases short and J 0 bases short, with 9 bases between. In DNA, the CDR3 is TGTGCCAGCAGTCGAACAGCTAGCACAGATACGCAGTATTTT. Translated, it gives CASSRTASTDTQYF.